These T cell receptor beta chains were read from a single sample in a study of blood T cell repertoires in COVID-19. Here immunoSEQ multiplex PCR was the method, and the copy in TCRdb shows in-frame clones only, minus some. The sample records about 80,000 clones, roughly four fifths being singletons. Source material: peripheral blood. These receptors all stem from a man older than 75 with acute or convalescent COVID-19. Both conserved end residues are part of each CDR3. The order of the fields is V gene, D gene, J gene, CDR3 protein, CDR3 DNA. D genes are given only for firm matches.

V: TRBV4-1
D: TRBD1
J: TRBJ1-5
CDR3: CASSQDHRTGSFDQPQHF
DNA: TGCGCCAGCAGCCAAGATCATCGGACAGGGTCGTTCGATCAGCCCCAGCATTTT

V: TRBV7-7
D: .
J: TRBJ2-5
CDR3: CASSLGASGFQETQYF
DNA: TGTGCTAGCAGCCTCGGAGCGTCTGGTTTCCAAGAGACCCAGTACTTC

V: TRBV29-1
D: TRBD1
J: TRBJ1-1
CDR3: CSVVGGHRGLNTEAFF
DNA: TGCAGCGTTGTGGGGGGTCACAGGGGGCTGAACACTGAAGCTTTCTTT

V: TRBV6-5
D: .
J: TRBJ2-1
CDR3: CASSYSPGLENEQFF
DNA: TGTGCCAGCAGTTACTCTCCAGGGTTGGAAAATGAGCAGTTCTTC

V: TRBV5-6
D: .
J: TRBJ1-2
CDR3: CASSPGAAGYTF
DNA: TGTGCCAGCAGCCCTGGGGCGGCTGGCTACACCTTC

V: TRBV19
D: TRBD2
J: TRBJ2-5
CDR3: CASSIGGGQETQYF
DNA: TGTGCCAGTAGTATAGGGGGGGGTCAAGAGACCCAGTACTTC

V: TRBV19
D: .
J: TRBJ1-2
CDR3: CASTGLHTNYGYTF
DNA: TGTGCCAGTACGGGACTTCATACTAACTATGGCTACACCTTC

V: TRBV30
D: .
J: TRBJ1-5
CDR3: CAWSEGGNQPQHF
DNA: TGTGCCTGGTCGGAGGGAGGCAATCAGCCCCAGCATTTT

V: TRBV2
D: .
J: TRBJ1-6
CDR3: CASSAQSSYNSPLHF
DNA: TGTGCCAGCAGTGCACAGAGCTCCTATAATTCACCCCTCCACTTT

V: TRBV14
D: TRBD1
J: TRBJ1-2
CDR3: CASSREQVGQGYSGYTF
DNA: TGTGCCAGCAGCCGAGAACAGGTGGGACAGGGTTATTCGGGCTACACCTTC